The next 24 T cell receptor beta chains were all read from a single sample in a study of blood T cell repertoires in COVID-19. The assay was immunoSEQ multiplex PCR, and TCRdb's table has in-frame clones only and misses some. This sample yields 200,000 to 250,000 clones, of which around 83% are seen a single time; 5.2% belongs to the top ten. Sequencing used peripheral blood. The receptors derive from a woman aged 70 to 79 with COVID-19, enrolled during active disease.

This sequence joins TRBV5-1 and TRBJ1-5; 8 bases fit TRBD1. The length of the CDR3 is 14 residues. Germline V CDR1 and CDR2: SGHRS, YFSETQ. The ends lost 4 bases at V and 6 bases at J; junction bases unmatched: 6. The CDR3 sequence is CASSLGQGAQPQHF. CDR3 DNA sequence: TGCGCCAGCAGCCTAGGACAGGGCGCTCAGCCCCAGCATTTT.

The chain combines TRBV5-1 with TRBJ1-3, with D perhaps TRBD1 (6 bases). The CDR3 is 16 residues long. V was pared by 0 bases and J by 2 bases, with 12 bases between. From germline, CDR1 is SGHRS and CDR2 YFSETQ. CDR3 protein: CASSLGNPGAGNTIYF. The CDR3 region has the DNA TGCGCCAGCAGCTTGGGGAACCCAGGGGCTGGAAACACCATATATTTT.

The V call is TRBV6-5, the J call TRBJ1-1, with 9 bases lining up with TRBD1. The CDR3 is 14 amino acids. The germline CDR1 and CDR2 sequences are MNHEY and SVGAGI. V shed 6 bases, J shed 3 bases, and the junction held 5 bases outside the gene matches. The CDR3 loop reads CASSGQGSYTEAFF. The CDR3 nucleotides read TGTGCCAGCAGCGGACAGGGGTCGTACACTGAAGCTTTCTTT.

The chain carries TRBV12-3 or TRBV12-4 and TRBJ2-1; D remains unclear. Trimming took off 3 bases at V and 9 bases at J, with 12 bases between the two ends. The CDR3 sequence is 13 residues long. CDR3 amino acids: CASSFGSPGEQFF. The CDR3 bases are TGTGCCAGCAGTTTTGGTTCACCGGGTGAGCAGTTCTTC.

The genes are TRBV14 and TRBJ2-7, with D perhaps matching TRBD1 (5 bases). V lost 2 bases and J 2 bases, leaving 13 bases between the germline ends. The length of the CDR3 is 15 residues. The germline V gene encodes CDR1 SGHDN and CDR2 FVKESK. The CDR3 DNA is TGTGCCAGCAGCCAACAAGGGCAGGGTACCTACGAGCAGTACTTC. The encoded protein is CASSQQGQGTYEQYF.

This rearrangement joins TRBV6-5 to TRBJ2-7; the match to TRBD2 covers 7 bases. The CDR3 is 14 amino acids. CDR1 and CDR2 (germline): MNHEY, SVGAGI. Germline trimming cut 6 bases from V and 2 bases from J; bases unmatched to any gene: 7. The CDR3 reads CASSRDYPPYEQYF. The CDR3 region has the DNA TGTGCCAGCAGCCGGGACTATCCTCCCTACGAGCAGTACTTC.

The chain joins TRBV6-5 to TRBJ1-1, with 11 bases fitting TRBD1. V lost 6 bases, J lost 10 bases, and 7 bases stayed unmatched. Germline V gene sequence: CDR1 MNHEY, CDR2 SVGAGI. The length of the CDR3 is 13 residues. The CDR3 reads CASRQGTGGLAFF. CDR3 DNA sequence: TGTGCCAGCAGGCAAGGGACAGGGGGACTAGCTTTCTTT.

The chain links TRBV3-1 (or the pseudogene TRBV3-2) to TRBJ1-3; D may be TRBD1 (5 bases). The CDR3 spans 17 residues. V dropped 0 bases and J dropped 3 bases, with 15 bases sitting between them. CDR1 is LGHDT and CDR2 is YNNKEL in the germline V gene (reference sequence). CDR3 region: CASSQDQGLGGGNTIYF. CDR3 nucleotide sequence: TGTGCCAGCAGCCAAGACCAGGGCTTGGGAGGTGGAAACACCATATATTTT.

This clone was detected a few times. The chain uses TRBV1 and TRBJ1-2. TRBV1 is a documented pseudogene. CDR3 size: 14 residues. DNA of the CDR3: TGCACCAGCAGCCAAACTCTCCGGGGCTATGGCTACACCTTC. It translates to CTSSQTLRGYGYTF.

CDR3 amino acids: CATQTGGSTEAFF. CDR3 nucleotides: TGTGCCACCCAGACAGGGGGGTCCACTGAAGCTTTCTTT. The chain recombines TRBV6-5 with TRBJ1-1; 9 nucleotides line up with TRBD1. CDR1 is MNHEY, CDR2 SVGAGI, per germline. The CDR3 extends over 13 amino acids. After removal of 10 bases from V and 4 bases from J, the junction contained 7 bases not matched to a gene.

The chain links TRBV28 to TRBJ2-4; tentative D call: TRBD1 (6 bases). The ends were cut back, 5 bases at V and 0 bases at J, with 14 bases in the middle. The CDR3 totals 16 residues. Germline V gene lookup returns CDR1 MDHEN and CDR2 SYDVKM. The CDR3 region is CASSTTGSLAKNIQYF. The CDR3 nucleotides read TGTGCCAGCAGTACGACAGGTTCCTTAGCCAAAAACATTCAGTACTTC.

The V call is TRBV28, the J call TRBJ1-2, with TRBD1 identical over 9 bases. The CDR3 contains 15 residues. CDR1 and CDR2 from the germline V gene are MDHEN and SYDVKM. The junction had 6 bases not matched to a gene; V was cut back by 1 base and J by 6 bases. CDR3 region: CASSLYVRTGDGYTF. Here the CDR3 DNA reads TGTGCCAGCAGTTTATACGTCCGGACAGGGGATGGCTACACCTTC.

The V call is TRBV5-1, the J call TRBJ2-2, with TRBD1 matching 8 bases. The V gene's germline CDR1 is SGHRS and CDR2 YFSETQ. With V trimmed by 4 bases and J by 7 bases, 6 bases remained unmatched. CDR3 length equals 14 residues. CDR3 in amino acids: CASSVDRGNGELFF. For the CDR3, the DNA is TGCGCCAGCAGCGTTGACAGGGGAAACGGGGAGCTGTTTTTT. The variable domain in full, completed from reference TRBV5-1 and TRBJ2-2, reads KAGVTQTPRYLIKTRGQQVTLSCSPISGHRSVSWYQQTPGQGLQFLFEYFSETQRNKGNFPGRFSGRQFSNSRSEMNVSTLELGDSALYLCASSVDRGNGELFFGEGSRLTVL.

This chain joins TRBV2 and TRBJ1-3; 8 bases align to TRBD1. The CDR3 loop spans 17 amino acids. CDR1 is SNHLY and CDR2 is FYNNEI in the germline V gene. Unmatched junction bases numbered 12, after V lost 4 bases and J lost 4 bases. This CDR3 is CASSGRTGLVKGNTIYF. DNA for the CDR3: TGTGCCAGCAGTGGGAGGACAGGGTTGGTTAAAGGAAACACCATATATTTT.

This chain joins TRBV7-2 and TRBJ2-7, with a tentative D call TRBD1 (7 bases). Germline V gene data show CDR1 as SGHTA and CDR2 as FQGNSA. CDR3 length: 16 amino acids. Between the trimmed V and J ends, which lost 6 bases and 3 bases, there was a span of 21 bases. Here the CDR3 reads CASSRGRGRGNYEQYF. The CDR3 DNA reads as TGTGCCAGCAGTCGAGGGCGGGGCAGGGGGAACTACGAGCAGTACTTC.

CDR3 region: CASSLLAGEGKYF. The CDR3 DNA sequence: TGTGCCAGCAGTTTGCTCGCAGGGGAGGGCAAGTACTTC. The rearrangement uses TRBV7-2 and TRBJ2-7; the D gene is possibly TRBD2 (7 bases). Per the germline V gene, CDR1 is SGHTA and CDR2 is FQGNSA. This CDR3 comprises 13 residues. Deletions cut 6 bases from V and 11 bases from J, with 20 bases between.

The count of this clone is one. The CDR3 coding sequence is TGTGCCAGCAGTTACCGCCGGGGGGACACCCTTCCCTACGAGCAGTACTTC. It is translated as CASSYRRGDTLPYEQYF. This chain links TRBV6-2 or TRBV6-3 with TRBJ2-7, with D possibly TRBD2 on 7 matching bases. The CDR3 extends over 17 amino acids. Trimming cost V 2 bases and J 2 bases, with 19 bases left between them. Germline V gene sequence: CDR1 MNHEY, CDR2 SVGEGT.

The DNA of the CDR3 is TGTGCCAGCAGTGAAGCATCCGGGGGGATAGATACGCAGTATTTT. It translates to CASSEASGGIDTQYF. The chain has TRBV2 and TRBJ2-3; TRBD2 agrees at 7 bases. The germline V gene has CDR1 SNHLY and CDR2 FYNNEI. The CDR3 length is 15 residues. V lost 0 bases and J lost 5; bases outside the gene matches: 5.

The rearrangement joins TRBV28 to TRBJ2-7; 13 bases fit TRBD2. Germline values: CDR1 MDHEN, CDR2 SYDVKM. The CDR3 has 19 residues. V shed 3 bases and J 2 bases; nucleotides not matched to a gene: 13. The CDR3 sequence: CASSFKVGLAGPSPYEQYF. In nucleotides, the CDR3 is TGTGCCAGCAGTTTTAAAGTGGGACTAGCGGGACCGAGCCCCTACGAGCAGTACTTC.

V usage is TRBV7-2 and J usage is TRBJ1-4, with D uncertain. This CDR3 is 14 amino acids long. CDR1 is SGHTA and CDR2 is FQGNSA in the germline V gene. V was clipped by 1 base and J by 5 bases, with 8 bases between them. The CDR3 nucleotides are TGTGCCAGCAGCTTAGGGCCGTCGAATGAAAAACTGTTTTTT. Its translation: CASSLGPSNEKLFF.

This chain joins TRBV4-1 and TRBJ2-3; 11 positions agree with TRBD2. The CDR3 extends over 15 amino acids. V lost 6 bases, J lost 1 base, and 3 bases stayed unmatched. Germline CDR1 reads MGHRA; CDR2 reads YSYEKL. The CDR3 reads CASRLTSGGTDTQYF. The CDR3 DNA sequence: TGCGCCAGCAGACTGACTAGCGGGGGCACAGATACGCAGTATTTT.

This clone was observed at least ten times. The rearrangement links TRBV4-1 to TRBJ2-5; D is uncertain. The CDR3 is 13 residues long. V was clipped by 1 base and J by 5 bases, with 8 bases between them. Germline V gene sequence: CDR1 MGHRA, CDR2 YSYEKL. The CDR3 loop reads CASSQVLRETQYF. CDR3 sequence (DNA): TGCGCCAGCAGCCAAGTCTTGAGGGAGACCCAGTACTTC.

J is TRBJ2-2 and V is TRBV6-5; TRBD1 might be the D (5 bases). Germline V CDR1 and CDR2: MNHEY, SVGAGI. The germline V and J ends were trimmed by 8 bases and 4 bases, with 17 bases remaining between them. The CDR3 totals 15 residues. The CDR3 bases are TGTGCCAGCCGCCTGGGGCCTTCGACCACCGGGGAGCTGTTTTTT. This translates into CASRLGPSTTGELFF.

In its sample, this clone was seen once. In DNA, the CDR3 is TGTGCCAGCAGCGGGGACAGAGTATCCTCTGGAAACACCATATATTTT. This codes for CASSGDRVSSGNTIYF. The chain joins TRBV9 to TRBJ1-3; 7 bases map to TRBD1. CDR3 length: 16 residues. CDR1 and CDR2 from the germline V gene are SGDLS and YYNGEE. Unmatched junction bases numbered 6, after V lost 3 bases and J lost 0 bases.